This T cell receptor beta chain was captured by sequencing in a study of shared clonotypes between healthy human individuals. As for the study in general: Used for every donor were three CD4 naive, three CD4 memory, two CD8 naive and one CD8 memory plate. Study-wide results and limits: Shared clonotypes: about 5.3% naive CD4, roughly 3.5% naive CD8, about 2.4% memory CD4, 0.4% memory CD8.

The germline CDR1 and CDR2 sequences are ENHRY and SYGVKD. The ends were cut back, 6 bases at V and 6 bases at J, with 12 bases in the middle. This CDR3 has 13 residues. Deep level was the assay's run setting. Using immunoSEQ multiplex PCR, the repertoire was profiled, and TCRdb retains in-frame clones only, with some absent. The sample has 850,000 to 1,200,000 clones; 75% are singletons. Notes on this clone: Its matching antigen is unknown.

The gene calls are TRBV10-3 and TRBJ2-1; D possibly corresponds to TRBD2 (6 bases). The sample was memory CD4+ T cells sorted from blood. Subset described: CD45RA-negative fraction. This receptor was taken from a man between 18 and 29 years old in good health. This chain's CDR3 is CAIRPGAINEQFF. The CDR3 region has the DNA TGTGCCATCAGGCCGGGAGCTATCAATGAGCAGTTCTTC.